This T cell receptor (beta chain) was obtained from a study of CD8 T cells in ankylosing spondylitis. The sample holds many counts of this clonotype. No antigen is known for it. Using quantitative 5'-RACE with molecular barcodes, the authors made TCR beta libraries. MiXCR, run by TCRdb on the 5' RACE reads, gives a single entry per CDR3 protein. The sample has over 100,000 distinct CDR3 sequences, about 7% seen once. Broader study findings: Enrichment of disease-linked clones was reportedly significant in matched ankylosing spondylitis synovial fluid.

CDR3 length equals 15 residues. Trimming took off 4 bases at V and 7 bases at J, with 19 bases between the two ends. CDR1 is SGHRS, CDR2 YFSETQ, per germline. The sequence was collected from a male donor with ankylosing spondylitis or in good health (not recorded which). Sequencing was done on a sample of blood, either unsorted or a sorted T cell fraction (not recorded which). The chain is built from TRBV5-1 and TRBJ2-3, with D perhaps given as TRBD1 or TRBD2 (5 bases each). This CDR3 reads CASSTGDRDPHTQYF. The CDR3, as DNA: TGCGCCAGCAGCACCGGGGATCGGGACCCCCATACGCAGTATTTT.